Below, 10 T cell receptor beta chains from the same sample are listed, as sequenced in a study of cytomegalovirus exposure and HLA in healthy donors. Primers included in the PCR were 60 Vbeta and 13 Jbeta primers. Sequenced by immunoSEQ multiplex PCR; TCRdb stores in-frame clones only, minus some. The sample holds about 130,000 clones; roughly 60% are singletons and the top ten take less than 2.5%. Sample: PBMCs. These receptors all come from a woman aged 40-49 years in good health and CMV-seronegative.

This clone was recorded a few times. The chain combines TRBV4-3 with TRBJ1-1, with no clear D. Trimming removed 0 bases from V and 1 base from J, with 12 bases in between. Looked up from germline, CDR1 is LGHNA and CDR2 is YSLEER. The CDR3 covers 16 residues. DNA of the CDR3: TGCGCCAGCAGCCAAGATTGGAGCCCAAGGAACACTGAAGCTTTCTTT. Translation gives CASSQDWSPRNTEAFF.

This CDR3 reads CASSVVDSSYEQYF. The CDR3 coding sequence is TGTGCCAGCAGCGTAGTGGACAGTTCCTACGAGCAGTACTTC. The V gene is TRBV9, the J gene TRBJ2-7; a weak D match, TRBD1 (6 bases). Germline CDR1 is SGDLS and CDR2 is YYNGEE. The CDR3 has 14 amino acids. With 0 bases removed from V and 1 base from J, the gap between germline ends came to 8 bases.

The chain is built from TRBV2 and TRBJ1-5, with D unclear. CDR3 length equals 16 residues. CDR1 is SNHLY and CDR2 is FYNNEI in the germline V gene. The V and J ends lost 4 bases and 5 bases respectively, with 18 bases between them. The CDR3 protein is CASSGPLRPGDQPQHF. CDR3 sequence (DNA): TGTGCCAGCAGTGGGCCATTAAGGCCAGGCGATCAGCCCCAGCATTTT.

The sample holds a few counts of this clone. The J gene is TRBJ1-2, the V gene TRBV10-3; D is unresolved. CDR3 size: 13 residues. Germline V CDR1 and CDR2: ENHRY, SYGVKD. The V end was cut by 4 bases, the J end by 4 bases, with 10 bases between. The CDR3 sequence is CAISGEGPYGYTF. The CDR3 DNA follows: TGTGCCATCAGTGGGGAGGGCCCCTATGGCTACACCTTC.

This clone was counted a single time. The genes are TRBV7-9 and TRBJ1-3, with a tentative D call TRBD1 (5 bases). There are 15 residues in the CDR3. V was shortened by 0 bases and J by 0 bases, with 6 bases between the two germline ends. Germline loops: CDR1 SEHNR, CDR2 FQNEAQ (reference sequence). In nucleotides, the CDR3 is TGTGCCAGCAGCTTAGCCGGGGGCTCTGGAAACACCATATATTTT. Its protein is CASSLAGGSGNTIYF.

The chain carries TRBV7-2 and TRBJ2-5; 9 bases are shared with TRBD2. V shed 6 bases, J shed 2 bases, and the junction held 7 bases outside the gene matches. There are 15 residues in the CDR3. Germline values: CDR1 SGHTA, CDR2 FQGNSA. CDR3 protein: CASRPFLAGQETQYF. In DNA, the CDR3 is TGTGCCAGCAGGCCATTTCTAGCGGGGCAAGAGACCCAGTACTTC. The full variable domain, with the rest looked up from reference TRBV7-2 and TRBJ2-5, is GAGVSQSPSNKVTEKGKDVELRCDPISGHTALYWYRQSLGQGLEFLIYFQGNSAPDKSGLPSDRFSAERTGGSVSTLTIQRTQQEDSAVYLCASRPFLAGQETQYFGPGTRLLVL.

The chain links TRBV7-2 to TRBJ1-3; possibly TRBD1 for D (6 bases). Germline loops: CDR1 SGHTA, CDR2 FQGNSA. The V gene lost 4 bases and the J gene lost 2 bases, with 9 bases spanning the gap. The CDR3 consists of 14 residues. This CDR3 is CASSYHRAGNTIYF. CDR3 DNA: TGTGCCAGCAGCTACCACAGGGCTGGAAACACCATATATTTT.

This clone was seen a handful of times. This chain links TRBV11-2 with TRBJ2-7, with 9 bases matching TRBD1. This CDR3 has 15 residues. Germline CDR1 reads SGHAT; CDR2 reads FQNNGV. Trimming cost V 5 bases and J 0 bases; bases outside gene matches: 5. The CDR3 coding sequence is TGTGCCAGCAGCCCTACAGGGGGCCTCTCCTACGAGCAGTACTTC. Amino acids: CASSPTGGLSYEQYF.

The chain uses TRBV30 and TRBJ1-1, with TRBD1 matching over 9 bases. The CDR3 spans 13 residues. Germline assignment: CDR1 GTSNPN and CDR2 SVGIG (reference sequence). The junction had 6 bases not matched to a gene; V was cut back by 1 base and J by 9 bases. As DNA, the CDR3 is TGTGCCTGGAGTGATGGACAGGGGCTACAAGCTTTCTTT. Protein sequence: CAWSDGQGLQAFF.

The J gene is TRBJ1-1, the V gene TRBV7-9; TRBD1 matches at 9 bases. The CDR3 has 17 residues. Germline trimming cut 5 bases from V and 0 bases from J; bases unmatched to any gene: 10. In germline, CDR1 is SEHNR, CDR2 FQNEAQ (reference sequence). The CDR3 here is CASSPGTGPNMNTEAFF. In DNA form, the CDR3 reads TGTGCCAGCAGCCCTGGGACAGGGCCGAATATGAACACTGAAGCTTTCTTT.